A single sample is the source of the 27 T cell receptor beta chains below, sequenced in a study of blood T cell repertoires in COVID-19. Measured with immunoSEQ multiplex PCR; TCRdb has only the in-frame clones, and not every one. The table records 150,000 to 200,000 clones, around three quarters of them present only once. The sample comprised peripheral blood. Source of these receptors: a man in his 70s with active or convalescent COVID-19.

The genes are TRBV19 and TRBJ2-5; 8 positions match TRBD2. Germline V gene sequence: CDR1 LNHDA, CDR2 SQIVND (reference sequence). The CDR3 has 16 residues. V shed 3 bases and J 5 bases; nucleotides not matched to a gene: 11. CDR3 sequence reads: CASSITSGPTTETQYF. CDR3 DNA: TGTGCCAGTAGTATTACTAGCGGCCCCACAACGGAGACCCAGTACTTC.

As regards this clone: The sample contains more than one DNA sequence encoding this CDR3. The V and J genes are TRBV6-6 and TRBJ2-7; 11 bases are a match to TRBD1. This CDR3 spans 14 amino acids. Trimming cost V 6 bases and J 3 bases; bases outside gene matches: 4. Germline CDR1 and CDR2: MNHNY and SVGAGI (reference sequence). Written as DNA, the CDR3 is TGTGCCAGCAGCCCGGGACAGGGGGTCTACGAGCAGTACTTC. Protein sequence: CASSPGQGVYEQYF.

This chain joins TRBV5-1 and TRBJ2-1; 7 bases match TRBD1. Germline trimming cut 7 bases from V and 7 bases from J; bases unmatched to any gene: 11. Germline V CDR1 and CDR2: SGHRS, YFSETQ. The CDR3 covers 14 residues. CDR3 in amino acids: CASAVGQMMNEQFF. CDR3 sequence (DNA): TGCGCCAGCGCCGTGGGACAGATGATGAATGAGCAGTTCTTC.

The rearrangement links TRBV27 to TRBJ2-5, with a weak D call TRBD1 (6 bases). Trimming cost V 8 bases and J 5 bases, with 12 bases left between them. CDR3 length: 12 residues. Germline CDR1 reads MNHEY; CDR2 reads SMNVEV (reference sequence). In DNA, the CDR3 is TGTGCCAGCGGCTACAGGGAGGAGACCCAGTACTTC. Translated: CASGYREETQYF.

The rearrangement uses TRBV27 and TRBJ2-1, with TRBD2 matching 14 bases. V trimming: 7 bases; J trimming: 4 bases; junction bases outside the gene matches: 6. Germline loops: CDR1 MNHEY, CDR2 SMNVEV (reference sequence). This CDR3 spans 16 amino acids. CDR3 nucleotide sequence: TGTGCCAGCACCTTGGGGACTAGCGGGGGTTACAATGAGCAGTTCTTC. It codes for CASTLGTSGGYNEQFF.

The table lists this clone with a count of one. The genes are TRBV25-1 and TRBJ2-7; D is uncertain. Trimming pared 3 bases from V and 4 bases from J, leaving 16 bases between. This CDR3 contains 15 residues. Per germline, CDR1 MGHDK and CDR2 SYGVNS. The CDR3 region has the DNA TGTGCCAGCAGTGAGTCAGGCGACATCAGATACGAGCAGTACTTC. It yields the protein CASSESGDIRYEQYF.

The V gene is TRBV11-2, the J gene TRBJ2-7; D may be TRBD1 (6 bases). Germline loops: CDR1 SGHAT, CDR2 FQNNGV. This CDR3 comprises 14 residues. V was cut by 4 bases and J by 1 base, with 11 bases left in between. The CDR3 reads CASSSVRGSYEQYF. Here the CDR3 DNA reads TGTGCCAGCAGCTCCGTGAGGGGGTCCTACGAGCAGTACTTC.

The chain is built from TRBV6-5 and TRBJ1-2; a weak D match, TRBD1 (6 bases). The CDR3 consists of 14 residues. Trimming pared 2 bases from V and 5 bases from J, leaving 12 bases between. Germline V gene lookup returns CDR1 MNHEY and CDR2 SVGAGI. The CDR3 protein is CASSYRGLGYGYTF. The CDR3, as DNA: TGTGCCAGCAGTTACAGGGGGTTGGGGTATGGCTACACCTTC.

This chain links TRBV10-1 with TRBJ1-3, with 7 bases fitting TRBD1. The CDR3 totals 16 residues. Germline V CDR1 and CDR2: WNHNN, SYGVQD (reference sequence). Trimming at V came to 5 bases and at J to 0 bases, leaving 7 bases not matched to a gene. The CDR3 DNA is TGCGCCAGCAGTCCGGGACAGCAATTCTCTGGAAACACCATATATTTT. Amino acids: CASSPGQQFSGNTIYF.

This chain uses TRBV12-3 or TRBV12-4 with TRBJ1-1; D is undetermined. The CDR3 covers 13 residues. V lost 3 bases and J 1 base, leaving 6 bases between the germline ends. The CDR3 sequence is CASSFSRNTEAFF. In DNA form, the CDR3 reads TGTGCCAGCAGTTTTTCCCGGAACACTGAAGCTTTCTTT.

The rearrangement joins TRBV7-9 to TRBJ2-1, with D possibly being TRBD1 (6 bases). Per germline, CDR1 SEHNR and CDR2 FQNEAQ (reference sequence). With 2 bases removed from V and 6 bases from J, the gap between germline ends came to 20 bases. The CDR3 is made up of 17 amino acids. CDR3 DNA sequence: TGTGCCAGCAGCTTAATTTGGCTACAGGGCTCTTTCAATGAGCAGTTCTTC. Protein: CASSLIWLQGSFNEQFF.

The rearrangement uses TRBV6-5 and TRBJ1-1, with D perhaps TRBD1 (6 bases). CDR3 length: 15 amino acids. In germline, CDR1 is MNHEY, CDR2 SVGAGI. Trimming pared 0 bases from V and 4 bases from J, leaving 12 bases between. The CDR3 DNA reads as TGTGCCAGCAGTTACTCGATCAACAGGGCCACTGAAGCTTTCTTT. Protein: CASSYSINRATEAFF.

In this sample, this clone turned up a few times. Other DNA sequences in the same sample also yield this CDR3. The chain recombines TRBV7-9 with TRBJ2-7; 7 bases are shared with TRBD2. With V trimmed by 4 bases and J by 3 bases, 0 bases remained unmatched. The CDR3 length is 12 residues. The germline CDR1 and CDR2 sequences are SEHNR and FQNEAQ (reference sequence). This chain's CDR3 is CASSSSGYEQYF. The CDR3 coding sequence is TGTGCCAGCAGCTCTAGCGGCTACGAGCAGTACTTC.

This chain uses TRBV5-1 with TRBJ1-1; 10 bases line up with TRBD1. Germline CDR1 is SGHRS and CDR2 is YFSETQ. The CDR3 totals 14 residues. Trimming removed 3 bases from V and 5 bases from J; junction bases left unmatched: 4. The CDR3: CASSSGQGRTEAFF. The CDR3 region has the DNA TGCGCCAGCAGCTCGGGACAGGGGAGGACTGAAGCTTTCTTT.

V usage is TRBV3-1 (or the pseudogene TRBV3-2) and J usage is TRBJ1-4; TRBD1 matches at 12 bases. The CDR3 loop spans 16 amino acids. Germline loops: CDR1 LGHDT, CDR2 YNNKEL (reference sequence). With 4 bases clipped from V and 4 bases from J, the junction kept 4 bases outside the gene matches. The DNA of the CDR3 is TGTGCCAGCAGCCGGGGGACAGGGGGCCTTAATGAAAAACTGTTTTTT. Its translation is CASSRGTGGLNEKLFF.

The chain uses TRBV25-1 and TRBJ2-1; maybe TRBD2 (6 bases). The CDR3 covers 14 residues. V was cut by 5 bases and J by 6 bases, with 14 bases left in between. Per the germline V gene, CDR1 is MGHDK and CDR2 is SYGVNS. CDR3 in amino acids: CASSFQRASNEQFF. CDR3 nucleotide sequence: TGTGCCAGCAGTTTTCAGCGGGCTAGCAATGAGCAGTTCTTC.

The chain carries TRBV30 and TRBJ1-1; perhaps TRBD1 as D (6 bases). Looked up from germline, CDR1 is GTSNPN and CDR2 is SVGIG (reference sequence). The CDR3 loop spans 13 amino acids. V was cut by 4 bases and J by 5 bases, with 14 bases left in between. The CDR3 region is CAWIRRRGTEAFF. The CDR3, as DNA: TGTGCCTGGATCCGGCGAAGGGGGACTGAAGCTTTCTTT.

The V call is TRBV7-2, the J call TRBJ1-5; no definite D call. The CDR3 has 13 residues. The V end lost 1 base, the J end lost 7 bases, and 8 bases lay between the germline ends. Germline CDR1 reads SGHTA; CDR2 reads FQGNSA. This CDR3 reads CASSLDRLQPQHF. The CDR3 coding sequence is TGTGCCAGCAGCTTAGATCGGTTACAGCCCCAGCATTTT.

This clone was seen a few times. The germline gene is not matched at one end of the junction; a read error may be the cause. V gene TRBV7-7 combines with J gene TRBJ2-3, with TRBD2 matching 10 bases. Germline V lookup: CDR1 SSHAT, CDR2 FNYEAQ (reference sequence). CDR3 length equals 17 residues. The CDR3 region is CASSAERTSGKTDTQYF. DNA of the CDR3: TGTGCTAGCAGCGCTGAAAGGACTAGCGGAAAAACAGATACGCAGTATTTT.

The rearrangement uses TRBV6-5 and TRBJ2-7; TRBD2 might be the D (6 bases). V lost 11 bases, J lost 4 bases, and 15 bases lay in between. CDR1 and CDR2 from the germline V gene are MNHEY and SVGAGI. The CDR3 has 12 residues. In nucleotides, the CDR3 is TGTGCCGCCGGGACTTTCAGGTACGAGCAGTACTTC. This gives the protein CAAGTFRYEQYF.

V is TRBV5-1 and J is TRBJ1-1, with 11 positions matching TRBD1. CDR3 length: 14 amino acids. Germline CDR1 SGHRS, CDR2 YFSETQ. V lost 7 bases, J lost 4 bases, and 6 bases stayed unmatched. The CDR3 is CASGQGAKGTEAFF. The CDR3 nucleotides read TGCGCCAGCGGACAGGGGGCGAAGGGCACTGAAGCTTTCTTT. The full variable domain, completed using reference TRBV5-1 and TRBJ1-1, is KAGVTQTPRYLIKTRGQQVTLSCSPISGHRSVSWYQQTPGQGLQFLFEYFSETQRNKGNFPGRFSGRQFSNSRSEMNVSTLELGDSALYLCASGQGAKGTEAFFGQGTRLTVV.

The V gene is TRBV9, the J gene TRBJ1-1; 7 bases match TRBD1. From germline, CDR1 is SGDLS and CDR2 YYNGEE. This CDR3 spans 15 amino acids. The trim removed 0 bases at V and 3 bases at J, leaving 5 bases unmatched. CDR3: CASSVVGTVDTEAFF. In nucleotides, the CDR3 is TGTGCCAGCAGCGTAGTCGGGACAGTAGACACTGAAGCTTTCTTT. Full variable domain (missing parts from reference TRBV9 and TRBJ1-1): DSGVTQTPKHLITATGQRVTLRCSPRSGDLSVYWYQQSLDQGLQFLIQYYNGEERAKGNILERFSAQQFPDLHSELNLSSLELGDSALYFCASSVVGTVDTEAFFGQGTRLTVV.

The chain carries TRBV7-9 and TRBJ2-6; 10 bases are a match to TRBD1. V lost 5 bases and J lost 7; bases outside the gene matches: 5. CDR1 is SEHNR, CDR2 FQNEAQ, per germline (reference sequence). This CDR3 is 15 amino acids long. The DNA for the CDR3 is TGTGCCAGCAGCCTAGGGACAGGGGTAGCCAACGTCCTGACTTTC. It is translated as CASSLGTGVANVLTF.

The V call is TRBV6-2 or TRBV6-3, the J call TRBJ2-1; TRBD2 matches at 10 bases. The CDR3 runs 15 residues. Germline CDR1 MNHEY, CDR2 SVGEGT. Losses at the gene ends were 5 bases for V and 3 bases for J; bases not matched to a gene: 4. The CDR3 here is CASSTIAGGYNEQFF. The CDR3 nucleotides read TGTGCCAGCAGTACCATAGCGGGAGGCTACAATGAGCAGTTCTTC.

The rearrangement joins TRBV5-4 to TRBJ2-5; TRBD2 matches 14 bases. Trimming at V came to 4 bases and at J to 5 bases, leaving 1 base not matched to a gene. There are 14 residues in the CDR3. From germline, CDR1 is SGHNT and CDR2 YYREEE (reference sequence). The DNA for the CDR3 is TGTGCCAGCAGCCGGACTAGCGGGGGGGAGACCCAGTACTTC. As protein: CASSRTSGGETQYF.

This clone was seen only once. As DNA, the CDR3 is TGTGCCAGCAGTCTTGCCCCGTTTAATGGGGGGGCCAAAGATACGCAGTATTTT. Translation: CASSLAPFNGGAKDTQYF. This chain uses TRBV6-6 with TRBJ2-3; D may be TRBD2 (7 bases). Germline V gene lookup returns CDR1 MNHNY and CDR2 SVGAGI (reference sequence). The CDR3 consists of 18 residues. Trimming stripped 5 bases from V and 5 bases from J, with 26 bases between.

The gene calls are TRBV11-1 and TRBJ1-3; D is undetermined. Trimming took off 4 bases at V and 4 bases at J, with 11 bases between the two ends. The CDR3 runs 14 residues. Germline V gene lookup returns CDR1 SGHAT and CDR2 FQDESV (reference sequence). Here the CDR3 DNA reads TGTGCCAGCAGCTCCTTCGGGGAAGGAAACACCATATATTTT. Translation: CASSSFGEGNTIYF. Using reference TRBV11-1 and TRBJ1-3 for the parts outside the CDR3, the full variable domain is EAEVAQSPRYKITEKSQAVAFWCDPISGHATLYWYRQILGQGPELLVQFQDESVVDDSQLPKDRFSAERLKGVDSTLKIQPAELGDSAMYLCASSSFGEGNTIYFGEGSWLTVV.